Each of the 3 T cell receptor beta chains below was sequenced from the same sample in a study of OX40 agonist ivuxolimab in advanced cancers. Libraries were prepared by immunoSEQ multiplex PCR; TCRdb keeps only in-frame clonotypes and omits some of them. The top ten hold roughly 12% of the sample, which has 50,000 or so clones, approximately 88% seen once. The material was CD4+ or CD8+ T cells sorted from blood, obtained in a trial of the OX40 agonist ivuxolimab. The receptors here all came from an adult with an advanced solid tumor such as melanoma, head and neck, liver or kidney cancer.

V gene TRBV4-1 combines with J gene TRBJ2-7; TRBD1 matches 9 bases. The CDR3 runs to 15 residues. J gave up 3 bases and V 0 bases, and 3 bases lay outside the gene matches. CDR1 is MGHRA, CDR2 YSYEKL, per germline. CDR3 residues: CASSQDKTGGYEQYV. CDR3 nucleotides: TGCGCCAGCAGCCAAGATAAGACAGGGGGCTACGAGCAGTACGTC.

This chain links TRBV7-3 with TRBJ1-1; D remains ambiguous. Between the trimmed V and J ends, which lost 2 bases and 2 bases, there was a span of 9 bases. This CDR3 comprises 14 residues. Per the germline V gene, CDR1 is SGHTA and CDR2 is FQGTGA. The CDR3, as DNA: TGTGCCAGCAGCTTAGCTCCGGTAAACACTGAAGCTTTCTTT. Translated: CASSLAPVNTEAFF. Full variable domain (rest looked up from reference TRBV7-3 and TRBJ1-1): GAGVSQTPSNKVTEKGKYVELRCDPISGHTALYWYRQSLGQGPEFLIYFQGTGAADDSGLPNDRFFAVRPEGSVSTLKIQRTERGDSAVYLCASSLAPVNTEAFFGQGTRLTVV.

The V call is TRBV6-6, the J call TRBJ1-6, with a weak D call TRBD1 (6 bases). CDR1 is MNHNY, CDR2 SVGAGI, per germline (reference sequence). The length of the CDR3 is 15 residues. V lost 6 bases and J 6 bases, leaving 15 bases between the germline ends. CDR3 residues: CASSRQEGTNSPLHF. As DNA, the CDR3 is TGTGCCAGCAGCCGACAGGAGGGGACTAATTCACCCCTCCACTTT.